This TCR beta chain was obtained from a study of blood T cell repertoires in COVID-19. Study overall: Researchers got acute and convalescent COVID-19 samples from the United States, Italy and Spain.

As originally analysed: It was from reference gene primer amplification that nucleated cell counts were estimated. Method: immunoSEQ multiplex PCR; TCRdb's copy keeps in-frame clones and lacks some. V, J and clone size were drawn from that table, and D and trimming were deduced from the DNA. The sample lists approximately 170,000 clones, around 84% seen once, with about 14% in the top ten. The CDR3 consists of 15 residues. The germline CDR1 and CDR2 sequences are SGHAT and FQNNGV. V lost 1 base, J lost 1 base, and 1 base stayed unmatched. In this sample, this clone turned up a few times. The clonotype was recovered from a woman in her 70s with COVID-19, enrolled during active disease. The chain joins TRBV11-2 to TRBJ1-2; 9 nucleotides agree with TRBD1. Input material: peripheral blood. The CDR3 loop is CASSLGTGVNYGYTF. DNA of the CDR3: TGTGCCAGCAGCTTAGGGACAGGGGTTAACTATGGCTACACCTTC.